This T cell receptor (beta chain) was profiled in a study of shared clonotypes between healthy human individuals. Donors, healthy HIV-negative adults, lacked recent acute infections or vaccinations. Every donor was a Caucasian adult from Nashville, Tennessee. CD4+ cell separation produced CD45RA+ naive and CD45RA-negative memory subsets. Repertoires were generated with immunoSEQ multiplex PCR, while TCRdb's copy carries only in-frame clones and drops some. The top ten clones hold 0.1% to 0.15% of a sample with some 2 million clones, around 95% of them seen once. V lost 3 bases to trimming and J lost 7 bases; unmatched junction nucleotides: 16. The V gene's germline CDR1 is LNHDA and CDR2 SQIVND (reference sequence). This CDR3 spans 18 amino acids.

The chain is built from TRBV19 and TRBJ2-1, with 9 bases matching TRBD2. The TCR comes from a man younger than 30 in good health. Sequencing was done on a sample of naive CD4+ T cells sorted from blood. As for subset: CD45RA+ positively selected. In DNA form, the CDR3 reads TGTGCCAGTAGTATGAAGAGTAGCGGGAGTTATAGGGGGAATGAGCAGTTCTTC. Encoded protein: CASSMKSSGSYRGNEQFF.